What follows are 32 T cell receptor beta chains derived from one specimen sequenced in a study of radiotherapy plus CTLA-4 blockade in lung cancer. Profiling relied on immunoSEQ multiplex PCR, and the TCRdb table lists in-frame clones only, not all of them. The table shows around 78,000 clones, with around 78% occurring only once. This sample comprised peripheral blood, obtained from a patient treated with radiotherapy plus ipilimumab. These receptors all stem from a human donor with non-small cell lung cancer who had a partial response to radiotherapy plus ipilimumab. Some clones in this sample may be carry-over from other donors' samples.

V and J are TRBV11-2 and TRBJ2-2; no reliable D call. In germline, CDR1 is SGHAT, CDR2 FQNNGV. This CDR3 contains 15 residues. V was pared by 0 bases and J by 1 base, with 6 bases between. As DNA, the CDR3 is TGTGCCAGCAGCTTAGATGGCCTGAACACCGGGGAGCTGTTTTTT. It yields the protein CASSLDGLNTGELFF. Looking up the rest from reference TRBV11-2 and TRBJ2-2 gives the full variable domain: EAGVAQSPRYKIIEKRQSVAFWCNPISGHATLYWYQQILGQGPKLLIQFQNNGVVDDSQLPKDRFSAERLKGVDSTLKIQPAKLEDSAVYLCASSLDGLNTGELFFGEGSRLTVL.

This clone was found a few times. The V and J genes are TRBV28 and TRBJ2-7; TRBD1 agrees at 10 bases. The CDR3 contains 16 residues. Trimming cost V 6 bases and J 2 bases; bases outside gene matches: 10. In germline, CDR1 is MDHEN, CDR2 SYDVKM. DNA of the CDR3: TGTGCCAGCAGCTCCCAAGATGGGACAGGGGCCTACGAGCAGTACTTC. Encoded protein: CASSSQDGTGAYEQYF. Full variable domain (outside the CDR3, taken from reference TRBV28 and TRBJ2-7): DVKVTQSSRYLVKRTGEKVFLECVQDMDHENMFWYRQDPGLGLRLIYFSYDVKMKEKGDIPEGYSVSREKKERFSLILESASTNQTSMYLCASSSQDGTGAYEQYFGPGTRLTVT.

The V and J genes are TRBV11-2 and TRBJ2-2, with 10 positions matching TRBD2. Trimming removed 4 bases from V and 4 bases from J; junction bases left unmatched: 6. This CDR3 has 16 residues. CDR1 and CDR2 from the germline V gene are SGHAT and FQNNGV. As DNA, the CDR3 is TGTGCCAGCAGCTCGCTAGCGGGAGATCTCACCGGGGAGCTGTTTTTT. It yields the protein CASSSLAGDLTGELFF.

V usage is TRBV4-2 and J usage is TRBJ2-2; TRBD2 matches at 7 bases. Looked up from germline, CDR1 is LGHNA and CDR2 is YNFKEQ. The J segment lost 5 bases and the V segment lost 0 bases, leaving 9 bases of the junction unmatched. This CDR3 spans 17 amino acids. In DNA form, the CDR3 reads TGTGCCAGCAGCCAAGATCTCACAGCCGGGGGGACCGGGGAGCTGTTTTTT. This encodes CASSQDLTAGGTGELFF.

The rearrangement links TRBV19 to TRBJ1-2; D unclear. Germline loops: CDR1 LNHDA, CDR2 SQIVND (reference sequence). With 7 bases removed from V and 5 bases from J, the gap between germline ends came to 17 bases. The CDR3 contains 14 residues. The DNA for the CDR3 is TGTGCCAGTACCAATCGCTGGGAGGGATATGGCTACACCTTC. Translation: CASTNRWEGYGYTF.

The V call is TRBV29-1, the J call TRBJ2-5, with 9 bases fitting TRBD1. The CDR3 runs 16 residues. V trimming: 5 bases; J trimming: 5 bases; junction bases outside the gene matches: 15. Germline CDR1 reads SQVTM; CDR2 reads ANQGSEA. The CDR3: CSVLVSWTGAMETQYF. Here the CDR3 DNA reads TGCAGCGTTTTAGTAAGTTGGACAGGGGCTATGGAGACCCAGTACTTC. Full variable domain (outside the CDR3, taken from reference TRBV29-1 and TRBJ2-5): SAVISQKPSRDICQRGTSLTIQCQVDSQVTMMFWYRQQPGQSLTLIATANQGSEATYESGFVIDKFPISRPNLTFSTLTVSNMSPEDSSIYLCSVLVSWTGAMETQYFGPGTRLLVL.

This clone has more than one count but fewer than ten. The chain uses TRBV2 and TRBJ1-2; 8 bases agree with TRBD1. V lost 5 bases, J lost 8 bases, and 7 bases stayed unmatched. Germline lookup yields CDR1 SNHLY and CDR2 FYNNEI. The CDR3 covers 13 residues. CDR3 DNA sequence: TGTGCCAGCAGTTCTCAGGGGGCGCAGGGCTACACCTTC. This codes for CASSSQGAQGYTF.

The rearrangement joins TRBV2 to TRBJ2-5; tentative D call: TRBD2 (5 bases). Deletions cut 4 bases from V and 1 base from J, with 7 bases between. This CDR3 is 13 amino acids long. Germline V gene lookup returns CDR1 SNHLY and CDR2 FYNNEI. The CDR3 sequence: CASSGGFQETQYF. The CDR3 region has the DNA TGTGCCAGCAGTGGAGGGTTCCAAGAGACCCAGTACTTC.

Note on this clone: The same CDR3 also results from other DNA sequences found in this sample. The J gene is TRBJ1-6, the V gene TRBV7-9; TRBD1 aligns across 9 bases. The CDR3 runs to 16 residues. Germline V gene data show CDR1 as SEHNR and CDR2 as FQNEAQ (reference sequence). J lost 3 bases, V lost 3 bases, and 3 bases had no gene match. CDR3 in amino acids: CASSLGQGFYNSPLHF. The CDR3 nucleotides read TGTGCCAGCAGCTTGGGACAGGGATTCTATAATTCACCCCTCCACTTT.

V is TRBV5-8 and J is TRBJ1-2; no reliable D call. The germline V and J ends were trimmed by 4 bases and 8 bases, with 12 bases remaining between them. Germline CDR1 reads SGHTS; CDR2 reads YDEGEE. The CDR3 runs 12 residues. The CDR3: CASSLVGYGYTF. The DNA for the CDR3 is TGTGCCAGCAGCCTTGTGGGCTACGGCTACACCTTC.

This chain joins TRBV18 and TRBJ2-7; 7 nucleotides line up with TRBD1. The CDR3 is made up of 16 amino acids. Germline assignment: CDR1 KGHSH and CDR2 LQKENI. With V trimmed by 2 bases and J by 1 base, 8 bases remained unmatched. The CDR3 is CASSPLGRGSSYEQYF. The CDR3 coding sequence is TGTGCCAGCTCACCATTAGGCAGGGGGTCTTCCTACGAGCAGTACTTC.

This clone was observed a single time. The chain joins TRBV7-9 to TRBJ2-5; 9 nucleotides agree with TRBD2. Germline loops: CDR1 SEHNR, CDR2 FQNEAQ (reference sequence). This CDR3 spans 15 amino acids. The junction had 13 bases not matched to a gene; V was cut back by 10 bases and J by 4 bases. This chain's CDR3 is CAIPRGLAGLETQYF. The DNA for the CDR3 is TGTGCCATACCAAGGGGCCTAGCGGGATTAGAGACCCAGTACTTC.

This clone was counted once. V is TRBV6-5 and J is TRBJ1-1, with D uncertain. The CDR3 totals 14 residues. Trimming cost V 6 bases and J 0 bases, with 11 bases left between them. Germline CDR1 and CDR2: MNHEY and SVGAGI. The CDR3 loop reads CASRLFELNTEAFF. The CDR3, as DNA: TGTGCCAGCAGGTTGTTCGAGTTGAACACTGAAGCTTTCTTT.

J is TRBJ2-5 and V is TRBV11-2; possible D gene TRBD1, 5 bases. This CDR3 spans 14 amino acids. From germline, CDR1 is SGHAT and CDR2 FQNNGV. The ends were cut back, 5 bases at V and 5 bases at J, with 15 bases in the middle. DNA for the CDR3: TGTGCCAGCAGCCCCCCCGATGGGGCGGAGACCCAGTACTTC. Translated, it gives CASSPPDGAETQYF.

The chain carries TRBV27 and TRBJ1-1, with D possibly TRBD1 on 6 matching bases. CDR1 is MNHEY, CDR2 SMNVEV, per germline (reference sequence). Trimming shortened V by 5 bases and J by 4 bases, and 14 bases separated the two germline ends. The CDR3 extends over 14 amino acids. CDR3 sequence: CASSPPWGLTEAFF. In DNA form, the CDR3 reads TGTGCCAGCAGTCCCCCCTGGGGGCTCACTGAAGCTTTCTTT.

The gene calls are TRBV7-6 and TRBJ2-2, with D possibly TRBD1 on 5 matching bases. Looked up from germline, CDR1 is SGHVS and CDR2 is FNYEAQ. The V end was cut by 5 bases, the J end by 2 bases, with 9 bases between. This CDR3 spans 14 amino acids. The CDR3 is CASSPDINTGELFF. The CDR3 nucleotides read TGTGCCAGCAGCCCGGACATCAACACCGGGGAGCTGTTTTTT.

This chain's CDR3 is CASSPLAGRTSTDTQYF. Written as DNA, the CDR3 is TGCGCCAGCAGCCCACTAGCGGGGAGAACTAGCACAGATACGCAGTATTTT. The chain is built from TRBV5-1 and TRBJ2-3; 10 bases match TRBD2. Unmatched junction bases numbered 8, after V lost 4 bases and J lost 0 bases. Germline V gene lookup returns CDR1 SGHRS and CDR2 YFSETQ. This CDR3 comprises 17 residues.

The gene calls are TRBV7-9 and TRBJ1-6, with D hard to call. CDR1 and CDR2 (germline): SEHNR, FQNEAQ (reference sequence). Trimming removed 8 bases at V and 7 bases at J, with 12 bases between. The CDR3 sequence is 13 residues long. The CDR3 is CASQEGRNSPLHF. In DNA form, the CDR3 reads TGTGCCAGCCAAGAGGGTAGGAATTCACCCCTCCACTTT.

The chain uses TRBV28 and TRBJ1-4; TRBD1 agrees at 10 bases. Germline loops: CDR1 MDHEN, CDR2 SYDVKM. The ends lost 9 bases at V and 5 bases at J; junction bases unmatched: 6. The CDR3 runs to 14 residues. This CDR3 reads CASHPGQGNEKLFF. CDR3 DNA: TGTGCCAGTCATCCGGGACAGGGGAATGAAAAACTGTTTTTT.

V usage is TRBV19 and J usage is TRBJ2-1; tentative D call: TRBD2 (5 bases). Germline values: CDR1 LNHDA, CDR2 SQIVND (reference sequence). This CDR3 contains 15 residues. V was trimmed by 4 bases and J by 10 bases, leaving 20 bases between them. CDR3 sequence (DNA): TGTGCCAGTAGTAGTTCCATCCCCGGGATCGGGGAGCAGTTCTTC. It is translated as CASSSSIPGIGEQFF. Drawing the rest from reference TRBV19 and TRBJ2-1, the complete variable domain is DGGITQSPKYLFRKEGQNVTLSCEQNLNHDAMYWYRQDPGQGLRLIYYSQIVNDFQKGDIAEGYSVSREKKESFPLTVTSAQKNPTAFYLCASSSSIPGIGEQFFGPGTRLTVL.

The chain uses TRBV28 and TRBJ2-3, with unresolved D. The V end was cut by 8 bases, the J end by 6 bases, with 18 bases between. Germline V lookup: CDR1 MDHEN, CDR2 SYDVKM. CDR3 length equals 14 residues. Written as DNA, the CDR3 is TGTGCCAGCTCTTTATCGGGTGGTCGGGATACGCAGTATTTT. This codes for CASSLSGGRDTQYF. The full variable domain, with the rest looked up from reference TRBV28 and TRBJ2-3, is DVKVTQSSRYLVKRTGEKVFLECVQDMDHENMFWYRQDPGLGLRLIYFSYDVKMKEKGDIPEGYSVSREKKERFSLILESASTNQTSMYLCASSLSGGRDTQYFGPGTRLTVL.

The gene calls are TRBV6-6 and TRBJ1-4; 8 positions agree with TRBD1. Germline V gene lookup returns CDR1 MNHNY and CDR2 SVGAGI (reference sequence). V was clipped by 6 bases and J by 8 bases; unmatched bases: 14. This CDR3 spans 16 amino acids. CDR3 loop: CASSFGQGRGGEKLFF. The CDR3 region has the DNA TGTGCCAGCAGCTTCGGACAGGGTCGAGGAGGGGAAAAACTGTTTTTT.

V and J are TRBV6-1 and TRBJ1-5; 8 bases map to TRBD1. Germline CDR1 reads MNHNS; CDR2 reads SASEGT. The junction had 7 bases not matched to a gene; V was cut back by 3 bases and J by 0 bases. This CDR3 spans 17 amino acids. The CDR3 DNA is TGTGCCAGCAGTGATAGTTCAGGGGGCCTTAGCAATCAGCCCCAGCATTTT. It encodes CASSDSSGGLSNQPQHF.

Only one count was recorded for this clone. The rearrangement joins TRBV19 to TRBJ1-2, with D possibly being TRBD1 (5 bases). The V end lost 3 bases, the J end lost 8 bases, and 7 bases lay between the germline ends. The CDR3 length is 11 residues. The germline V gene encodes CDR1 LNHDA and CDR2 SQIVND (reference sequence). CDR3 in DNA: TGTGCCAGTAGTATGGGGCGCGGCTACACCTTC. Protein product: CASSMGRGYTF. The full variable domain, rest sourced from reference TRBV19 and TRBJ1-2, is DGGITQSPKYLFRKEGQNVTLSCEQNLNHDAMYWYRQDPGQGLRLIYYSQIVNDFQKGDIAEGYSVSREKKESFPLTVTSAQKNPTAFYLCASSMGRGYTFGSGTRLTVV.

This chain joins TRBV19 and TRBJ2-3; 9 nucleotides line up with TRBD1. This CDR3 comprises 14 residues. Losses at the gene ends were 6 bases for V and 7 bases for J; bases not matched to a gene: 8. Germline V gene lookup returns CDR1 LNHDA and CDR2 SQIVND (reference sequence). CDR3 in amino acids: CASRTRQGGNTQYF. The DNA of the CDR3 is TGTGCCAGTAGGACCCGACAGGGGGGAAATACGCAGTATTTT.

This chain links TRBV29-1 with TRBJ2-3; D is unresolved. This CDR3 spans 11 amino acids. V shed 3 bases and J shed 2 bases, with 3 bases lying between them. The germline gives CDR1 SQVTM, CDR2 ANQGSEA. CDR3 region: CSVDITDTQYF. CDR3 bases: TGCAGCGTTGACATCACAGATACGCAGTATTTT.

The gene calls are TRBV7-2 and TRBJ1-6; a possible D gene is TRBD1 (6 bases). V was pared by 1 base and J by 7 bases, with 20 bases between. CDR1 and CDR2 from the germline V gene are SGHTA and FQGNSA. The CDR3 loop spans 18 amino acids. This chain's CDR3 is CASSLGSTAPGTNSPLHF. As DNA, the CDR3 is TGTGCCAGCAGCTTAGGCTCAACGGCTCCGGGGACAAATTCACCCCTCCACTTT.

The V and J genes are TRBV6-1 and TRBJ1-2, with 9 bases identical to TRBD1. The CDR3 length is 14 residues. CDR1 and CDR2 from the germline V gene are MNHNS and SASEGT. The V and J ends lost 4 bases and 3 bases, in that order; junction bases with no gene match: 3. The CDR3 coding sequence is TGTGCCAGCAGTGTAACAGGGGGCCACTATGGCTACACCTTC. It is translated as CASSVTGGHYGYTF.

The chain combines TRBV27 with TRBJ1-2; TRBD1 might be the D (6 bases). The V end lost 2 bases, the J end lost 5 bases, and 12 bases lay between the germline ends. The CDR3 extends over 14 amino acids. Germline V gene data show CDR1 as MNHEY and CDR2 as SMNVEV (reference sequence). In DNA, the CDR3 is TGTGCCAGCAGTTTAAGGGGGAAGGGGTATGGCTACACCTTC. This gives the protein CASSLRGKGYGYTF.

CDR3 region: CSVEGGWDTQYF. The CDR3 DNA sequence: TGCAGCGTTGAGGGGGGTTGGGATACGCAGTATTTT. The chain carries TRBV29-1 and TRBJ2-3; possible D gene TRBD2, 6 bases. The CDR3 is 12 residues long. The ends were cut back, 3 bases at V and 6 bases at J, with 10 bases in the middle. Germline CDR1 and CDR2: SQVTM and ANQGSEA.

The chain combines TRBV6-5 with TRBJ2-7; 8 nucleotides align to TRBD1. V was clipped by 7 bases and J by 3 bases; unmatched bases: 8. Looked up from germline, CDR1 is MNHEY and CDR2 is SVGAGI. There are 14 residues in the CDR3. In nucleotides, the CDR3 is TGTGCCAGCAAGAAGACAGGGGAATTCTACGAGCAGTACTTC. Protein sequence: CASKKTGEFYEQYF.

The chain employs TRBV15 and TRBJ2-3; a possible D gene is TRBD1 (6 bases). V shed 1 base and J shed 3 bases, with 11 bases lying between them. This CDR3 region has 15 residues. Germline assignment: CDR1 LNHNV and CDR2 YYDKDF (reference sequence). CDR3 sequence: CATSRVGGGTDTQYF. The CDR3 coding sequence is TGTGCCACCAGCAGAGTTGGGGGCGGGACAGATACGCAGTATTTT.